Shown below are 14 T cell receptor beta chains from a single sample sequenced in a study of vaccination effects on CD4 cells after COVID-19. ViraFEST expansion of antigen-specific CD4+ T cells with viral peptide pools preceded sequencing. With about 9 days of culture completed, CD4+ T cells were isolated. Among the vaccine recipients, none had a prior SARS-CoV-2 infection, and nucleocapsid antibodies were negative. The assay was immunoSEQ multiplex PCR, and TCRdb's table has in-frame clones only and misses some. The sample records some 77,000 clones, approximately 72% being singletons. The antigens for these receptors are not known. Sequencing used CD4+ T cells from PBMCs cultured with HCoV-OC43 spike peptides, obtained before COVID-19 vaccination. The subset here: HCoV-OC43 spike overlapping peptide pool stimulation. Source of these receptors: a human donor who received a COVID-19 vaccine.

The V gene is TRBV19, the J gene TRBJ1-5; 9 bases are a match to TRBD1. The V and J ends lost 8 bases and 6 bases, in that order; junction bases with no gene match: 11. This CDR3 spans 15 amino acids. The germline gives CDR1 LNHDA, CDR2 SQIVND (reference sequence). The CDR3 sequence: CASERGQGRVQPQHF. The CDR3, as DNA: TGTGCCAGTGAGAGGGGACAGGGAAGGGTTCAGCCCCAGCATTTT.

This clone was detected a few times. The chain joins TRBV5-1 to TRBJ1-3, with D perhaps matching TRBD1 (6 bases). The ends were cut back, 1 base at V and 6 bases at J, with 14 bases in the middle. Germline loops: CDR1 SGHRS, CDR2 YFSETQ. The CDR3 extends over 15 amino acids. The CDR3 DNA follows: TGCGCCAGCAGCTTGTGGGGCGGGACACCAAACACCATATATTTT. It codes for CASSLWGGTPNTIYF.

The chain recombines TRBV7-3 with TRBJ2-7, with a weak D call TRBD1 (5 bases). The V end lost 6 bases, the J end lost 6 bases, and 21 bases lay between the germline ends. This CDR3 contains 15 residues. CDR1 and CDR2 from the germline V gene are SGHTA and FQGTGA. The CDR3 region is CASRLTLGRGIEQYV. The CDR3 DNA is TGTGCCAGCAGGCTTACATTAGGTAGGGGCATCGAGCAGTACGTC.

The V call is TRBV27, the J call TRBJ2-2; D is possibly TRBD1 (6 bases). The V end lost 3 bases, the J end lost 4 bases, and 15 bases lay between the germline ends. Germline CDR1 reads MNHEY; CDR2 reads SMNVEV (reference sequence). The CDR3 contains 16 residues. DNA of the CDR3: TGTGCCAGCAGTTTGGGCAGGGGTCTTGGCACCGGGGAGCTGTTTTTT. Translated: CASSLGRGLGTGELFF.

This clone was observed a few times. V gene TRBV6-1 combines with J gene TRBJ1-1, with D unresolved. CDR3 length: 14 amino acids. In germline, CDR1 is MNHNS, CDR2 SASEGT. Between the trimmed V and J ends, which lost 3 bases and 0 bases, there was a span of 8 bases. CDR3 protein: CASSEVGMNTEAFF. CDR3 sequence (DNA): TGTGCCAGCAGTGAGGTTGGTATGAACACTGAAGCTTTCTTT.

The J gene is TRBJ2-5, the V gene TRBV11-1, with 10 nucleotides matching TRBD1. The V gene's germline CDR1 is SGHAT and CDR2 FQDESV (reference sequence). V was pared by 7 bases and J by 1 base, with 6 bases of the junction left unmatched. The CDR3 sequence is 15 residues long. CDR3 in DNA: TGTGCCAGCATGCTTGGGACAGGGGCCCAAGAGACCCAGTACTTC. Protein sequence: CASMLGTGAQETQYF.

The V and J genes are TRBV2 and TRBJ1-1; 7 bases match TRBD1. This CDR3 is built from 14 residues. V trimming: 1 base; J trimming: 6 bases; junction bases outside the gene matches: 5. Germline V CDR1 and CDR2: SNHLY, FYNNEI. CDR3 DNA: TGTGCCAGCAGTGAAGGGAACAGGGGCGCTGAAGCTTTCTTT. This sequence encodes CASSEGNRGAEAFF.

V is TRBV12-3 or TRBV12-4 and J is TRBJ2-7; D not resolved. This CDR3 contains 13 residues. Trimming took off 5 bases at V and 1 base at J, with 9 bases between the two ends. CDR3 in DNA: TGTGCCAGCAGTCCAAGCCAGTCCTACGAGCAGTACGTC. Protein: CASSPSQSYEQYV.

The chain recombines TRBV19 with TRBJ2-5; D is perhaps TRBD1 (6 bases). The CDR3 loop spans 14 amino acids. Trimming removed 4 bases at V and 3 bases at J, with 12 bases between. In germline, CDR1 is LNHDA, CDR2 SQIVND (reference sequence). The CDR3 bases are TGTGCCAGTAGTACCAACCGGGACAAAGAGACCCAGTACTTC. Translated, it gives CASSTNRDKETQYF.

The chain joins TRBV5-1 to TRBJ2-5; D uncertain. Germline CDR1 SGHRS, CDR2 YFSETQ. This CDR3 is built from 14 residues. V was clipped by 1 base and J by 0 bases, with 7 bases between them. CDR3 DNA sequence: TGCGCCAGCAGCTTGATACACGACCAAGAGACCCAGTACTTC. Amino acid sequence: CASSLIHDQETQYF.

The chain uses TRBV19 and TRBJ2-5, with 10 bases matching TRBD1. This CDR3 spans 15 amino acids. The V and J ends lost 4 bases and 7 bases, in that order; junction bases with no gene match: 9. From germline, CDR1 is LNHDA and CDR2 SQIVND (reference sequence). The CDR3 nucleotides read TGTGCCAGTAGTAGACAGGGGGCCCCTTTCGGGACCCAGTACTTC. Its protein product is CASSRQGAPFGTQYF.

The chain employs TRBV15 and TRBJ2-7; D perhaps matches TRBD1 (5 bases). Deletions cut 4 bases from V and 2 bases from J, with 12 bases between. CDR3 size: 14 residues. Germline CDR1 is LNHNV and CDR2 is YYDKDF (reference sequence). CDR3 coding DNA: TGTGCCACCAGCATGACAGCCACAACCTACGAGCAGTACGTC. This sequence encodes CATSMTATTYEQYV.

This clone was recorded a few times. V and J are TRBV7-3 and TRBJ1-1; D is possibly TRBD1 (5 bases). This CDR3 is built from 16 residues. V was clipped by 2 bases and J by 2 bases, with 15 bases between them. In germline, CDR1 is SGHTA, CDR2 FQGTGA. The CDR3 bases are TGTGCCAGCAGCTTAGAGGGACCTCTCCCAAACACTGAAGCTTTCTTT. Translating gives CASSLEGPLPNTEAFF.

This chain uses TRBV2 with TRBJ2-5; possibly TRBD1 or TRBD2 for D (6 bases each). Trimming removed 10 bases at V and 5 bases at J, with 17 bases between. CDR1 SNHLY and CDR2 FYNNEI come from the germline V gene. The CDR3 is made up of 13 amino acids. CDR3 sequence (DNA): TGTGCCACCCTGGGGGGCGGCGAGGAGACCCAGTACTTC. As protein: CATLGGGEETQYF. Together with reference TRBV2 and TRBJ2-5, the CDR3 gives the full variable domain: EPEVTQTPSHQVTQMGQEVILRCVPISNHLYFYWYRQILGQKVEFLVSFYNNEISEKSEIFDDQFSVERPDGSNFTLKIRSTKLEDSAMYFCATLGGGEETQYFGPGTRLLVL.